The 21 T cell receptor beta chains presented below share a single source sample, sequenced in a study of T-cell reconstitution after alpha-beta-depleted transplantation in children. Preparation of the TCRbeta library involved a method that used unique molecular identifiers. TCRdb called the PCR reads again in MiXCR, with one record for every CDR3 protein. The data contain hundreds of thousands of distinct CDR3 sequences, roughly 18% of them singletons. The sample in question was PBMCs from the stem cell graft donor, obtained from the stem cell graft. The receptors derive from a human donor who donated a stem cell graft to a child with acute lymphoblastic leukemia.

The V call is TRBV12-3 or TRBV12-4, the J call TRBJ2-1; D is undetermined. The V and J ends lost 3 bases and 0 bases respectively, with 9 bases between them. This CDR3 has 15 amino acids. The CDR3 sequence: CASSFLVSSYNEQFF. The CDR3 nucleotides read TGTGCCAGCAGTTTTCTAGTTAGCTCCTACAATGAGCAGTTCTTC.

This clonotype turned up a few times. The V gene is TRBV21-1, the J gene TRBJ2-1; TRBD2, the table's D call, was not compared with the DNA. TRBV21-1 is classified as a pseudogene. This CDR3 has 15 amino acids. The CDR3 region is CASSTRLANYNEQFF. For the CDR3, the DNA is TGTGCCAGCAGCACCCGACTAGCTAACTACAATGAGCAGTTCTTC.

The rearrangement joins TRBV3-1 to TRBJ1-5; no clear D. The ends were cut back, 0 bases at V and 5 bases at J, with 5 bases in the middle. Germline V gene sequence: CDR1 LGHDT, CDR2 YNNKEL (reference sequence). The CDR3 length is 13 residues. CDR3 in DNA: TGTGCCAGCAGCCAAGATACGGATCAGCCCCAGCATTTT. Translating it yields CASSQDTDQPQHF.

This clonotype was detected only once. The chain recombines TRBV7-9 with TRBJ1-1; unclear D gene. Trimming stripped 1 base from V and 6 bases from J, with 9 bases between. CDR3 size: 13 residues. Looked up from germline, CDR1 is SEHNR and CDR2 is FQNEAQ (reference sequence). CDR3 sequence: CASSLGGFPEAFF. The CDR3 nucleotides are TGTGCCAGCAGCTTAGGTGGGTTCCCTGAAGCTTTCTTT.

The chain employs TRBV9 and TRBJ2-7; possible D gene TRBD1, 6 bases. The CDR3 has 14 amino acids. Germline V gives CDR1 SGDLS, CDR2 YYNGEE. V gave up 0 bases and J gave up 4 bases, with 11 bases separating them. This CDR3 is CASSVGPQGYEQYF. The CDR3 DNA follows: TGTGCCAGCAGCGTAGGTCCCCAGGGGTACGAGCAGTACTTC.

This clonotype has a handful of counts. This sequence joins TRBV27 and TRBJ1-2; maybe TRBD1 (5 bases). The CDR3 extends over 14 amino acids. The germline V gene has CDR1 MNHEY and CDR2 SMNVEV (reference sequence). V was trimmed by 5 bases and J by 4 bases, leaving 14 bases between them. The CDR3 loop reads CASSLGAQSYGYTF. CDR3 bases: TGTGCCAGCAGTCTCGGGGCCCAGAGCTATGGCTACACCTTC.

V usage is TRBV12-3 or TRBV12-4 and J usage is TRBJ2-3; D gene unclear. The V and J ends lost 3 bases and 5 bases respectively, with 12 bases between them. The CDR3 extends over 14 amino acids. CDR3 in DNA: TGTGCCAGCAGTTTCAGTATAGGGATAGATACGCAGTATTTT. Translating it yields CASSFSIGIDTQYF.

This clonotype was picked up a small number of times. The gene calls are TRBV27 and TRBJ2-7; 9 bases line up with TRBD1. V trimming: 6 bases; J trimming: 3 bases; junction bases outside the gene matches: 9. The length of the CDR3 is 15 residues. Germline V gene data show CDR1 as MNHEY and CDR2 as SMNVEV (reference sequence). CDR3 bases: TGTGCCAGCAGGCAGGACAGGGGCCCTTTCTACGAGCAGTACTTC. Translating it yields CASRQDRGPFYEQYF.

A few counts support this clonotype. The gene calls are TRBV4-1 and TRBJ1-1; TRBD1 might be the D (5 bases). The CDR3 runs 14 residues. V shed 5 bases and J shed 5 bases, with 15 bases lying between them. The V gene's germline CDR1 is MGHRA and CDR2 YSYEKL. CDR3 region: CASSDLGGATEAFF. Written as DNA, the CDR3 is TGCGCCAGCAGCGACCTCGGGGGTGCGACTGAAGCTTTCTTT.

The table lists this clonotype with a few counts. This chain uses TRBV11-2 with TRBJ2-2; 13 nucleotides match TRBD2. This CDR3 region has 18 residues. Trimming at V came to 4 bases and at J to 3 bases, leaving 8 bases not matched to a gene. In germline, CDR1 is SGHAT, CDR2 FQNNGV. As DNA, the CDR3 is TGTGCCAGCAGCTCGACCTGGACTAGCGGGAGTTACACCGGGGAGCTGTTTTTT. Translating it yields CASSSTWTSGSYTGELFF. Variable domain in full (rest from reference TRBV11-2 and TRBJ2-2): EAGVAQSPRYKIIEKRQSVAFWCNPISGHATLYWYQQILGQGPKLLIQFQNNGVVDDSQLPKDRFSAERLKGVDSTLKIQPAKLEDSAVYLCASSSTWTSGSYTGELFFGEGSRLTVL.

In this sample, this clonotype turned up a few times. The CDR3 sequence: CASSQDIGHWSRELFF. CDR3 coding DNA: TGTGCCAGCAGCCAAGATATAGGGCACTGGTCTCGGGAGCTGTTTTTT. V and J are TRBV3-1 and TRBJ2-2; D is unclear. The V end lost 0 bases, the J end lost 9 bases, and 17 bases lay between the germline ends. The CDR3 totals 16 residues. Germline V gene data show CDR1 as LGHDT and CDR2 as YNNKEL (reference sequence).

This clonotype was observed a few times. V gene TRBV5-1 combines with J gene TRBJ1-4, with a possible D match to TRBD1 (6 bases). V lost 2 bases and J 6 bases, leaving 14 bases between the germline ends. The CDR3 is 15 residues long. The germline gives CDR1 SGHRS, CDR2 YFSETQ. The CDR3 nucleotides are TGCGCCAGCAGCTTCCAGGGGATTACGGATGAAAAACTGTTTTTT. Translating it yields CASSFQGITDEKLFF.

In nucleotides, the CDR3 is TGCAGTGCTAGAGAGGGAGCGGGAGCCTACGAGCAGTACTTC. Amino acid sequence: CSAREGAGAYEQYF. The chain has TRBV20-1 and TRBJ2-7; TRBD2 agrees at 8 bases. V shed 0 bases and J 2 bases; nucleotides not matched to a gene: 3. The CDR3 is 14 residues long. The germline gives CDR1 DFQATT, CDR2 SNEGSKA (reference sequence).

In this sample, this clonotype turned up many times. The chain has TRBV4-1 and TRBJ2-7; D unresolved. The CDR3 runs to 14 residues. V lost 5 bases, J lost 4 bases, and 15 bases lay in between. Germline CDR1 is MGHRA and CDR2 is YSYEKL. The DNA of the CDR3 is TGCGCCAGCAGCGCATCGCCCGAGAGGTACGAGCAGTACTTC. Translating gives CASSASPERYEQYF.

This clonotype was seen a handful of times. The chain uses TRBV11-1 and TRBJ2-2; 10 bases match TRBD2. CDR1 and CDR2 (germline): SGHAT, FQDESV (reference sequence). This CDR3 spans 18 amino acids. The junction had 9 bases not matched to a gene; V was cut back by 1 base and J by 4 bases. CDR3 bases: TGTGCCAGCAGCTTAGGACCTAGCGGGAGTGGTTTCACCGGGGAGCTGTTTTTT. Amino acids: CASSLGPSGSGFTGELFF.

Concerning this clonotype itself: A read error may be the cause here, since a much bigger clone is one base away. J is TRBJ2-5 and V is TRBV7-9; D remains unclear. V was clipped by 0 bases and J by 6 bases, with 2 bases between them. The CDR3 sequence is 11 residues long. Germline V gene sequence: CDR1 SEHNR, CDR2 FQNEAQ (reference sequence). The CDR3 region is CASSLAQTQYF. In DNA, the CDR3 is TGTGCCAGCAGCTTAGCGCAGACCCAGTACTTC.

The chain couples TRBV18 to TRBJ2-1; D tentatively fits TRBD1 or TRBD2 (6 bases each). Germline V gives CDR1 KGHSH, CDR2 LQKENI. This CDR3 has 14 amino acids. V lost 2 bases to trimming and J lost 7 bases, with 12 bases between them. CDR3: CASSPRTGRNEQFF. DNA for the CDR3: TGTGCCAGCTCACCAAGAACAGGGAGGAATGAGCAGTTCTTC. The variable domain in full, completed from reference TRBV18 and TRBJ2-1, reads NAGVMQNPRHLVRRRGQEARLRCSPMKGHSHVYWYRQLPEEGLKFMVYLQKENIIDESGMPKERFSAEFPKEGPSILRIQQVVRGDSAAYFCASSPRTGRNEQFFGPGTRLTVL.

This clonotype has just a few counts. The V and J genes are TRBV19 and TRBJ1-1; 9 bases agree with TRBD1. The CDR3 contains 13 residues. Germline V gives CDR1 LNHDA, CDR2 SQIVND (reference sequence). J was trimmed by 5 bases and V by 8 bases; bases with no gene match: 6. The CDR3: CASWTGARTEAFF. The CDR3 DNA sequence: TGTGCCAGTTGGACAGGGGCGCGGACTGAAGCTTTCTTT.

The chain recombines TRBV6-1 with TRBJ2-3, with D perhaps TRBD1 or TRBD2 (5 bases each). Germline lookup yields CDR1 MNHNS and CDR2 SASEGT. Between the trimmed V and J ends, which lost 6 bases and 2 bases, there was a span of 15 bases. This CDR3 spans 15 amino acids. CDR3 region: CASREDTLTTDTQYF. The CDR3 region has the DNA TGTGCCAGCAGGGAGGACACTCTTACCACAGATACGCAGTATTTT.

This clonotype was found a few times. The chain has TRBV27 and TRBJ2-2; D possibly corresponds to TRBD2 (7 bases). CDR1 and CDR2 (germline): MNHEY, SMNVEV (reference sequence). There are 12 residues in the CDR3. Between the trimmed V and J ends, which lost 5 bases and 14 bases, there was a span of 15 bases. CDR3 sequence reads: CASSGGGGRLFF. Written as DNA, the CDR3 is TGTGCCAGCAGTGGGGGAGGGGGACGACTGTTTTTT.

The rearrangement joins TRBV6-1 to TRBJ1-1, with D perhaps TRBD1 (6 bases). CDR1 and CDR2 (germline): MNHNS, SASEGT. The V end lost 5 bases, the J end lost 0 bases, and 13 bases lay between the germline ends. There are 15 residues in the CDR3. CDR3 sequence (DNA): TGTGCCAGCAGTCCTTCCGACAGGTTGAACACTGAAGCTTTCTTT. Residues: CASSPSDRLNTEAFF.